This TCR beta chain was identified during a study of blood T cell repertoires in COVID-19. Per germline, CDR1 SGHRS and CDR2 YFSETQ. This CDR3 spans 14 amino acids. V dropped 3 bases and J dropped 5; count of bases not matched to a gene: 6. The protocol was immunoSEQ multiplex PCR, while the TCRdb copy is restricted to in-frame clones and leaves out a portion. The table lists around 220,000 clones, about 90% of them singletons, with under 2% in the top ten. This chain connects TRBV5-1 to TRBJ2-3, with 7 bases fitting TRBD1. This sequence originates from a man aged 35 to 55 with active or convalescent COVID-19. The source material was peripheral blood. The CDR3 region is CASSWDSSGDTQYF. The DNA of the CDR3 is TGCGCCAGCAGCTGGGACAGCTCGGGAGATACGCAGTATTTT.